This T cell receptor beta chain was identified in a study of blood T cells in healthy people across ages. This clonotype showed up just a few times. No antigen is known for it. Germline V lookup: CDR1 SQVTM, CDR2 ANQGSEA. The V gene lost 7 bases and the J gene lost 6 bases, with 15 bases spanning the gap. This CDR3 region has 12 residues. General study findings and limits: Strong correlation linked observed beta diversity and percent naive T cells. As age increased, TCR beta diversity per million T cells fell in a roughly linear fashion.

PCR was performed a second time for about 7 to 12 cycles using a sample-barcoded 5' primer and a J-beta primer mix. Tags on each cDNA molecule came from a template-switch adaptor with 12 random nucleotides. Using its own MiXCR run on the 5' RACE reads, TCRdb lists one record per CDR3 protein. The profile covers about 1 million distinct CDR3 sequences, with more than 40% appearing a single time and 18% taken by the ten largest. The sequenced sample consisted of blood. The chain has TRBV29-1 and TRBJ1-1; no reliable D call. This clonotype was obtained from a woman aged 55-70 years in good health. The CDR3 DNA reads TGCAGCGGCCAAGTCGGGGTTTCTGAAGCTTTCTTT. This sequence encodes CSGQVGVSEAFF.